This T cell receptor beta chain was found in a study of T cell responses to AZD1222 COVID-19 vaccine. Study in general: Timing groups of about 4 and about 12 weeks for second doses were pooled.

Only one count was recorded for this clone. The antigen is undetermined. The protocol was immunoSEQ multiplex PCR, while the TCRdb copy is restricted to in-frame clones and leaves out a portion. Among 100,000 to 150,000 clones, around 84% were seen once, and the ten largest hold 10% to 15%. Broader study findings: Among vaccine-associated CD4 TCRs, coverage spanned spike, with dominance at 160-218 and 743-854. The donors showed a predominance of white British ancestry and of females, with possible underestimation of clonal diversity.

Trimming pared 0 bases from V and 4 bases from J, leaving 9 bases between. This CDR3 is 14 amino acids long. Germline-derived CDR1 and CDR2 are MNHEY and SVGAGI. This chain links TRBV6-5 with TRBJ1-2; D is unresolved. Sequences were derived from peripheral blood, sampled on day 0 of AZD1222 vaccination. The receptor's source is an adult in good health. The CDR3 DNA reads as TGTGCCAGCAGTTACTCCGGGCCGTCCTATGGCTACACCTTC. Protein: CASSYSGPSYGYTF.